The 25 T cell receptor beta chains below were found in one sample sequenced in a study of T-cell reconstitution after alpha-beta-depleted transplantation in children. Unique molecular identifiers were incorporated into the prepared TCRbeta library. Via MiXCR, TCRdb re-called the PCR reads, giving one row per CDR3 protein. The sample holds hundreds of thousands of distinct CDR3 sequences, roughly 15% seen once. Sequencing was performed on PBMCs, mostly from graft donor cells, taken 360 days after TCRalphabeta/CD19-depleted stem cell transplant. These receptors all come from a male patient younger than 18 who had a stem cell transplant for acute lymphoblastic leukemia, so the T cells may come from the graft donor.

The chain uses TRBV14 and TRBJ2-7, with 8 bases that match TRBD2. CDR3 length equals 14 residues. Germline assignment: CDR1 SGHDN and CDR2 FVKESK. With 5 bases clipped from V and 2 bases from J, the junction kept 5 bases outside the gene matches. CDR3 in amino acids: CASSGLAGTYEQYF. DNA for the CDR3: TGTGCCAGCAGCGGACTAGCTGGAACCTACGAGCAGTACTTC.

The gene calls are TRBV6-5 and TRBJ2-5, with TRBD2 identical over 7 bases. This CDR3 spans 15 amino acids. The junction had 3 bases not matched to a gene; V was cut back by 0 bases and J by 2 bases. Germline V gene lookup returns CDR1 MNHEY and CDR2 SVGAGI. The CDR3 sequence is CASSYSGREQETQYF. CDR3 sequence (DNA): TGTGCCAGCAGTTACTCGGGGCGGGAGCAAGAGACCCAGTACTTC.

This chain connects TRBV5-1 to TRBJ2-1; TRBD2 aligns across 15 bases. The germline V gene encodes CDR1 SGHRS and CDR2 YFSETQ. The CDR3 is 19 amino acids. J gave up 0 bases and V 4 bases, and 8 bases lay outside the gene matches. CDR3 coding DNA: TGCGCCAGCAGCCTCGGACTAGCGGGAGGGCCAAGCTCCTACAATGAGCAGTTCTTC. Its translation: CASSLGLAGGPSSYNEQFF. Variable domain in full (rest from reference TRBV5-1 and TRBJ2-1): KAGVTQTPRYLIKTRGQQVTLSCSPISGHRSVSWYQQTPGQGLQFLFEYFSETQRNKGNFPGRFSGRQFSNSRSEMNVSTLELGDSALYLCASSLGLAGGPSSYNEQFFGPGTRLTVL.

The J gene is TRBJ2-6, the V gene TRBV7-2; TRBD2 might be the D (5 bases). V shed 1 base and J shed 0 bases, with 7 bases lying between them. Germline V lookup: CDR1 SGHTA, CDR2 FQGNSA. The CDR3 covers 16 residues. The CDR3 DNA reads TGTGCCAGCAGCTTAGACGGGGACTCTGGGGCCAACGTCCTGACTTTC. Translation: CASSLDGDSGANVLTF.

This sequence joins TRBV2 and TRBJ1-5, with D possibly matching TRBD1 (6 bases). V was clipped by 5 bases and J by 0 bases, with 14 bases between them. Germline V lookup: CDR1 SNHLY, CDR2 FYNNEI. CDR3 length: 16 amino acids. CDR3 nucleotide sequence: TGTGCCAGCAGTAGTCGACAGGTTTATAGCAATCAGCCCCAGCATTTT. It yields the protein CASSSRQVYSNQPQHF.

This clonotype was seen a handful of times. The chain employs TRBV20-1 and TRBJ2-7; D remains unclear. The germline gives CDR1 DFQATT, CDR2 SNEGSKA (reference sequence). Between the trimmed V and J ends, which lost 3 bases and 2 bases, there was a span of 14 bases. This CDR3 comprises 14 residues. In nucleotides, the CDR3 is TGCAGTGCTAGTAGTCCCTTTTACCCCTACGAGCAGTACTTC. Protein: CSASSPFYPYEQYF.

This clonotype was recorded a few times. The chain joins TRBV7-9 to TRBJ2-7, with D possibly matching TRBD1 (5 bases). The CDR3 sequence is 14 residues long. CDR1 and CDR2 (germline): SEHNR, FQNEAQ (reference sequence). With 8 bases removed from V and 4 bases from J, the gap between germline ends came to 18 bases. CDR3 region: CASHDRGQEYEQYF. The DNA for the CDR3 is TGTGCCAGCCACGACCGCGGACAAGAATACGAGCAGTACTTC.

This clonotype turned up a few times. In nucleotides, the CDR3 is TGTGCCAGCAGTTACTCGAACAGGGGTAACACAGATACGCAGTATTTT. Its translation is CASSYSNRGNTDTQYF. V and J are TRBV6-5 and TRBJ2-3, with 7 bases lining up with TRBD1. From germline, CDR1 is MNHEY and CDR2 SVGAGI. The trim removed 0 bases at V and 2 bases at J, leaving 5 bases unmatched. CDR3 size: 16 residues.

In its sample, this clonotype was seen a few times. The gene calls are TRBV20-1 and TRBJ2-7, with D uncertain. V lost 7 bases, J lost 2 bases, and 9 bases lay in between. From germline, CDR1 is DFQATT and CDR2 SNEGSKA (reference sequence). The CDR3 spans 11 residues. CDR3 loop: CSVHEPYEQYF. CDR3 bases: TGCAGTGTTCATGAGCCCTACGAGCAGTACTTC.

This clonotype was recorded a few times. This chain joins TRBV29-1 and TRBJ2-1, with D possibly TRBD1 on 6 matching bases. Germline V CDR1 and CDR2: SQVTM, ANQGSEA. The V end lost 7 bases, the J end lost 3 bases, and 13 bases lay between the germline ends. The CDR3 covers 13 residues. CDR3 sequence (DNA): TGCAGCGCCACTGTGGACAGCTACAATGAGCAGTTCTTC. Amino acids: CSATVDSYNEQFF.

This clonotype was observed a few times. The chain is built from TRBV14 and TRBJ2-2, with a tentative D call TRBD1 (6 bases). V lost 2 bases and J lost 6, with 7 bases in between. The CDR3 totals 13 residues. CDR1 SGHDN and CDR2 FVKESK come from the germline V gene. This CDR3 is CASSQYRAGELFF. In DNA form, the CDR3 reads TGTGCCAGCAGCCAATACAGGGCCGGGGAGCTGTTTTTT.

Notes on this clonotype: It may be a read error: a sequence one base away is much more abundant. The V call is TRBV5-1, the J call TRBJ2-2; possible D gene TRBD2, 5 bases. The germline gives CDR1 SGHRS, CDR2 YFSETQ. The CDR3 is made up of 15 amino acids. CDR3 DNA sequence: TGCGCCAGCAGCTTGAAGGAATTGGGAACCGGGGAGCCGTTTTTT. This translates into CASSLKELGTGEPFF.

V gene TRBV5-1 combines with J gene TRBJ2-7; D unresolved. Trimming pared 0 bases from V and 5 bases from J, leaving 12 bases between. Germline assignment: CDR1 SGHRS and CDR2 YFSETQ. The CDR3 covers 14 residues. The CDR3 sequence is CASSLDRAVNEQYF. In nucleotides, the CDR3 is TGCGCCAGCAGCTTGGACCGCGCCGTAAACGAGCAGTACTTC.

The gene calls are TRBV12-3 or TRBV12-4 and TRBJ2-3; 12 nucleotides align to TRBD2. The J segment lost 5 bases and the V segment lost 6 bases, leaving 6 bases of the junction unmatched. The CDR3 contains 15 residues. The CDR3 spells CASSHLAGGEDTQYF. DNA of the CDR3: TGTGCCAGCAGCCATCTAGCGGGAGGGGAAGATACGCAGTATTTT.

This chain connects TRBV2 to TRBJ2-1; weak D call: TRBD2 (6 bases). Germline values: CDR1 SNHLY, CDR2 FYNNEI. Trimming pared 6 bases from V and 0 bases from J, leaving 18 bases between. The CDR3 extends over 17 amino acids. The CDR3 nucleotides are TGTGCCAGCAGGAAAAGGGACTTCCTTCGCTCCTACAATGAGCAGTTCTTC. Translated: CASRKRDFLRSYNEQFF.

The V gene is TRBV15, the J gene TRBJ2-1, with 8 bases fitting TRBD1. Germline CDR1 is LNHNV and CDR2 is YYDKDF (reference sequence). Trimming cost V 3 bases and J 5 bases; bases outside gene matches: 3. The CDR3 totals 14 residues. As DNA, the CDR3 is TGTGCCACCAGCAGGGACAGGGTGGACAATGAGCAGTTCTTC. Translating it yields CATSRDRVDNEQFF.

The V gene is TRBV12-3 or TRBV12-4, the J gene TRBJ2-5; 8 nucleotides line up with TRBD2. The V segment lost 6 bases and the J segment 7 bases; nucleotides outside the gene matches: 10. This CDR3 comprises 14 residues. CDR3 protein: CASRGFRGGGTQYF. The CDR3 nucleotides read TGTGCCAGCAGAGGGTTTCGGGGGGGCGGGACCCAGTACTTC.

V gene TRBV5-1 combines with J gene TRBJ2-3, with D possibly TRBD2 on 5 matching bases. Germline assignment: CDR1 SGHRS and CDR2 YFSETQ. With 5 bases removed from V and 1 base from J, the gap between germline ends came to 17 bases. This CDR3 contains 16 residues. The CDR3 DNA reads as TGCGCCAGCAGTCGACGGGGTGAGCTCCGCACAGATACGCAGTATTTT. Encoded protein: CASSRRGELRTDTQYF.

This clonotype has ten or more counts. V usage is TRBV29-1 and J usage is TRBJ2-1, with D perhaps assigned TRBD1 or TRBD2 (5 bases each). CDR1 and CDR2 (germline): SQVTM, ANQGSEA. This CDR3 comprises 13 residues. V gave up 5 bases and J gave up 6 bases, with 14 bases separating them. In DNA, the CDR3 is TGCAGCGTTAGGGACCCGGCCCGCAATGAGCAGTTCTTC. The encoded protein is CSVRDPARNEQFF.

This clonotype has a count of ten or more. The V gene is TRBV12-3 or TRBV12-4, the J gene TRBJ2-3; D is perhaps TRBD1 (6 bases). V was cut by 6 bases and J by 2 bases, with 12 bases left in between. The CDR3 runs to 14 residues. CDR3 loop: CASSWDTFTDTQYF. The DNA for the CDR3 is TGTGCCAGCAGCTGGGACACCTTCACAGATACGCAGTATTTT.

The chain links TRBV7-3 to TRBJ2-1; 8 positions agree with TRBD2. There are 16 residues in the CDR3. The V gene end was trimmed by 4 bases and the J gene end by 1 base; junction bases not matched to a gene: 6. CDR1 and CDR2 from the germline V gene are SGHTA and FQGTGA. CDR3 sequence reads: CASSSGGPISYNEQFF. The CDR3 DNA sequence: TGTGCCAGCAGCTCGGGAGGGCCGATTTCCTACAATGAGCAGTTCTTC.

J is TRBJ2-1 and V is TRBV9; D is unresolved. V shed 3 bases and J shed 9 bases, with 10 bases lying between them. CDR1 is SGDLS and CDR2 is YYNGEE in the germline V gene. The CDR3 has 12 residues. The CDR3 protein is CASSEDWAEQFF. The DNA for the CDR3 is TGTGCCAGCAGCGAAGACTGGGCTGAGCAGTTCTTC. Looking up the rest from reference TRBV9 and TRBJ2-1 gives the full variable domain: DSGVTQTPKHLITATGQRVTLRCSPRSGDLSVYWYQQSLDQGLQFLIQYYNGEERAKGNILERFSAQQFPDLHSELNLSSLELGDSALYFCASSEDWAEQFFGPGTRLTVL.

V is TRBV5-1 and J is TRBJ2-2, with 13 bases matching TRBD2. The trim removed 4 bases at V and 6 bases at J, leaving 12 bases unmatched. The CDR3 totals 18 residues. CDR1 is SGHRS and CDR2 is YFSETQ in the germline V gene. CDR3 sequence: CASSTPPGLAGVPGELFF. As DNA, the CDR3 is TGCGCCAGCAGCACCCCCCCTGGACTAGCGGGAGTCCCCGGGGAGCTGTTTTTT.

This clonotype has at least ten counts. The chain employs TRBV27 and TRBJ2-1; D remains ambiguous. The CDR3 extends over 16 amino acids. V was shortened by 2 bases and J by 0 bases, with 11 bases between the two germline ends. Germline V gene lookup returns CDR1 MNHEY and CDR2 SMNVEV (reference sequence). CDR3 DNA: TGTGCCAGCAGTTTAACACTGGTCGGCTCCTACAATGAGCAGTTCTTC. Amino acids: CASSLTLVGSYNEQFF.

V gene TRBV11-2 combines with J gene TRBJ2-1; the match to TRBD2 covers 10 bases. V was pared by 5 bases and J by 0 bases, with 4 bases of the junction left unmatched. Germline values: CDR1 SGHAT, CDR2 FQNNGV. The CDR3 is 16 amino acids. CDR3 nucleotides: TGTGCCAGCAGCCCGGTAGCGGGAGGCTCCTACAATGAGCAGTTCTTC. Protein product: CASSPVAGGSYNEQFF.